The present entry profiles one T cell receptor (beta chain) with its context. What it binds is unknown. The CDR3 sequence is 13 residues long. Trimming cost V 10 bases and J 6 bases; bases outside gene matches: 7. CDR1 is SNHLY and CDR2 is FYNNEI in the germline V gene. As for time point: week 11, during vaccination. Topical imiquimod accompanied each vaccine dose, which consisted of 300 ug of mutant IDH1 20-mer peptide. The repertoire was sequenced with immunoSEQ multiplex PCR; TCRdb's copy has only in-frame clones and lacks some. The table shows over 95,000 clones, with roughly 88% occurring only once. The sample belongs to a study of a mutant IDH1 vaccine in newly diagnosed glioma. Study information: The treated population exhibited a male proportion of about 60%, a female proportion of 37.5%, and a mean age of about 40 years. Patients arrived already treated with radiotherapy, temozolomide, or both, most having had both. Study conclusions and caveats: Vaccination induced immune responses in 85% to 95% of patients.

The sequence was obtained from a woman aged 45-59 years with glioma. The rearrangement links TRBV2 to TRBJ2-2; 8 positions agree with TRBD2. This sample comprised PBMCs, obtained from a glioma patient whose treatment included an IDH1 peptide vaccine. The CDR3 reads CANVGLVPGELFF. The DNA of the CDR3 is TGTGCCAACGTGGGACTAGTACCCGGGGAGCTGTTTTTT.